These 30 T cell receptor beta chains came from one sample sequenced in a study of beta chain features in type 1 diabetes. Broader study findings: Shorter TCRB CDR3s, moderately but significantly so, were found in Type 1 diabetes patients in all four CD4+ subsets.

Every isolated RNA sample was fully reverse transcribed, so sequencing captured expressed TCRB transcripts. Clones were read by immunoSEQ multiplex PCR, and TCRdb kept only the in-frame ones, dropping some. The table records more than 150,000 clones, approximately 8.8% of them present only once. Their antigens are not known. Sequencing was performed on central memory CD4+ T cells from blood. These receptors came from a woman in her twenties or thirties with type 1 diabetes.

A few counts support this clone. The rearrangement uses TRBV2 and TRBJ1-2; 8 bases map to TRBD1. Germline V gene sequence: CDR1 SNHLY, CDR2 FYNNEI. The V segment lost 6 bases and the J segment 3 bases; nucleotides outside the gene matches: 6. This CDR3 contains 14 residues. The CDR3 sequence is CASRAQTGDYGYTF. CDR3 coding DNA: TGTGCCAGCAGGGCCCAGACAGGGGACTATGGCTACACCTTC. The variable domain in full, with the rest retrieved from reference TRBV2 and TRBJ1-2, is EPEVTQTPSHQVTQMGQEVILRCVPISNHLYFYWYRQILGQKVEFLVSFYNNEISEKSEIFDDQFSVERPDGSNFTLKIRSTKLEDSAMYFCASRAQTGDYGYTFGSGTRLTVV.

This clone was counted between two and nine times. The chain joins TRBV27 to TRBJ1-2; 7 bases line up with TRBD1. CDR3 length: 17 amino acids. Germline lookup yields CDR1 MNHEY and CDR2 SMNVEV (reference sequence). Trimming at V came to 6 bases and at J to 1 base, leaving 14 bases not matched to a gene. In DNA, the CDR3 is TGTGCCAGCAGACCCTACCAAACAGGGGTCTATAACTATGGCTACACCTTC. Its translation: CASRPYQTGVYNYGYTF.

The CDR3 region is CASSVDEGPYNEQFF. The CDR3 DNA sequence: TGTGCCAGCAGCGTAGACGAGGGCCCCTACAATGAGCAGTTCTTC. The chain recombines TRBV9 with TRBJ2-1, with D possibly being TRBD2 (5 bases). The germline gives CDR1 SGDLS, CDR2 YYNGEE. The CDR3 runs to 15 residues. Trimming cost V 0 bases and J 2 bases, with 9 bases left between them.

The CDR3 is CASSVAVDYTDTQYF. CDR3 coding DNA: TGTGCCAGCAGCGTAGCCGTCGACTACACAGATACGCAGTATTTT. The V and J genes are TRBV9 and TRBJ2-3, with D possibly being TRBD2 (5 bases). V was shortened by 0 bases and J by 2 bases, with 10 bases between the two germline ends. Per germline, CDR1 SGDLS and CDR2 YYNGEE. This CDR3 has 15 residues.

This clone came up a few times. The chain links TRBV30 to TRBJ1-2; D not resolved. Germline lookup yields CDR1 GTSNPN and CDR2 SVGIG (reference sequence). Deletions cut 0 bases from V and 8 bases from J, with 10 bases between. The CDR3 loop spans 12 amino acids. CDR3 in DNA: TGTGCCTGGAGTGTCTCTAGACGAGGCTACACCTTC. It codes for CAWSVSRRGYTF.

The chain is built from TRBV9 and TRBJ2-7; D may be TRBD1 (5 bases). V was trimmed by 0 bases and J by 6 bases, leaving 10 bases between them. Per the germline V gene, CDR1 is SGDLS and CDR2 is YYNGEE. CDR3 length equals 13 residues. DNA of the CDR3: TGTGCCAGCAGCGTAGGAGACAGAAGCGAGCAGTACTTC. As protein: CASSVGDRSEQYF.

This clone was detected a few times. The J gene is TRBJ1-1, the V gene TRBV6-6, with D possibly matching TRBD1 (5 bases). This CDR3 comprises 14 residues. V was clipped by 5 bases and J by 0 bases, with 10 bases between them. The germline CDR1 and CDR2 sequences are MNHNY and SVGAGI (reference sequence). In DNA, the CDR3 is TGTGCCAGCAGTCAGGGTCGGATGAACACTGAAGCTTTCTTT. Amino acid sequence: CASSQGRMNTEAFF.

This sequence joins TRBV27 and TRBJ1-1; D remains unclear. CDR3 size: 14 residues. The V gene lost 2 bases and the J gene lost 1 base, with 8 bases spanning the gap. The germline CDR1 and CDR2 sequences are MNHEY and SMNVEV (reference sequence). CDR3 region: CASSLTRPNTEAFF. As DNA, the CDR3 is TGTGCCAGCAGTTTAACTCGCCCGAACACTGAAGCTTTCTTT.

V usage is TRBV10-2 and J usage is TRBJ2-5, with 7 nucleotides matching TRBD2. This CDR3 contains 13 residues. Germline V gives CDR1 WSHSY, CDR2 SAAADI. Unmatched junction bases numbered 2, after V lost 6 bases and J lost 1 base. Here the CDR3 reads CASRGGGQETQYF. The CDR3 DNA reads TGCGCCAGCAGAGGCGGGGGCCAAGAGACCCAGTACTTC.

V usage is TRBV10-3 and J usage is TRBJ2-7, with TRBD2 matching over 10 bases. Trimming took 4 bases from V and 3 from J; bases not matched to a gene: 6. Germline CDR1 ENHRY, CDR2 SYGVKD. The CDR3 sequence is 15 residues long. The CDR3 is CAISGEREGGYEQYF. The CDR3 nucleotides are TGTGCCATCAGTGGGGAGCGGGAGGGAGGCTACGAGCAGTACTTC.

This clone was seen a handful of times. CDR3 amino acids: CASSFGTAGTGYTF. In DNA, the CDR3 is TGTGCCAGCAGCTTTGGAACGGCAGGTACTGGCTACACCTTC. The chain is built from TRBV7-2 and TRBJ1-2; D not resolved. V lost 3 bases and J 7 bases, leaving 15 bases between the germline ends. Germline CDR1 reads SGHTA; CDR2 reads FQGNSA. This CDR3 comprises 14 residues.

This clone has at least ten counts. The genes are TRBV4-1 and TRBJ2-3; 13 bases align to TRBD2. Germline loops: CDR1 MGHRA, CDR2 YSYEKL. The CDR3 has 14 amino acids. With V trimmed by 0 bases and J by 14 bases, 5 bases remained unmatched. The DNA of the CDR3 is TGCGCCAGCAGCCAAGAGGACGGACTAGCGGGAGTGTATTTT. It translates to CASSQEDGLAGVYF.

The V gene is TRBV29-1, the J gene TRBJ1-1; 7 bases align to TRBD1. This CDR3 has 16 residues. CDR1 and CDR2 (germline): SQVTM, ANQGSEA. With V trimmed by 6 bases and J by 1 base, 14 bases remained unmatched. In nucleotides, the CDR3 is TGCAGCGTAGAAAACAGGGGTCGGGGTGCGAACACTGAAGCTTTCTTT. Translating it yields CSVENRGRGANTEAFF.

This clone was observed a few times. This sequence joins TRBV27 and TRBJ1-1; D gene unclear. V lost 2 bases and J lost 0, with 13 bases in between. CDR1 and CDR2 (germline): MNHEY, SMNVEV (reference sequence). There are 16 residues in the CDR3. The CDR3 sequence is CASSLLPGRMNTEAFF. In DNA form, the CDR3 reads TGTGCCAGCAGTTTACTTCCAGGCCGAATGAACACTGAAGCTTTCTTT.

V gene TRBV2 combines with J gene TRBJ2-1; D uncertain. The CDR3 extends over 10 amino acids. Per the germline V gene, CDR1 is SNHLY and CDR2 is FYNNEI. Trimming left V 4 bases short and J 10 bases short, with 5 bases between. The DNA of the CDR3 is TGTGCCAGCAGTGCTGTGGAGCAGTTCTTC. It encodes CASSAVEQFF.

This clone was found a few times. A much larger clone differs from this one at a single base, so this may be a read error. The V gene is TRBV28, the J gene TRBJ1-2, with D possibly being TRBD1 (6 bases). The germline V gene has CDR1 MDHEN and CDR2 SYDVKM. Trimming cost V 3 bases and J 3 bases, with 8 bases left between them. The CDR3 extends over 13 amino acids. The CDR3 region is CASSLDSYYGYTF. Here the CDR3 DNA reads TGTGCCAGCAGTTTGGACAGCTACTATGGCTACACCTTC.

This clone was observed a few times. CDR3 in amino acids: CASSGTSGSGTGELFF. In DNA, the CDR3 is TGTGCCAGCAGTGGGACTAGCGGGAGTGGAACCGGGGAGCTGTTTTTT. This rearrangement joins TRBV2 to TRBJ2-2; 13 positions agree with TRBD2. The V segment lost 4 bases and the J segment 5 bases; nucleotides outside the gene matches: 4. Germline CDR1 SNHLY, CDR2 FYNNEI. The CDR3 runs 16 residues.

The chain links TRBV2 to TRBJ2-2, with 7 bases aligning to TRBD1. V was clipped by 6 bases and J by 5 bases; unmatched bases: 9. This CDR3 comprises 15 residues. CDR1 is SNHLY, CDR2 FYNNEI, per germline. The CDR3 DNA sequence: TGTGCCAGCAGGCCCAACAGGGGAGATACCGGGGAGCTGTTTTTT. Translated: CASRPNRGDTGELFF.

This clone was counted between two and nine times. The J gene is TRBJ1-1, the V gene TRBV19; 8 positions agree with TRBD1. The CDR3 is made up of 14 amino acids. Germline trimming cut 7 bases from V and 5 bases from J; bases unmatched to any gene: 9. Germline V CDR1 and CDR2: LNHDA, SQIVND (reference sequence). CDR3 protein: CASTIGQGWTEAFF. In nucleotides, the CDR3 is TGTGCCAGTACCATTGGACAGGGATGGACTGAAGCTTTCTTT.

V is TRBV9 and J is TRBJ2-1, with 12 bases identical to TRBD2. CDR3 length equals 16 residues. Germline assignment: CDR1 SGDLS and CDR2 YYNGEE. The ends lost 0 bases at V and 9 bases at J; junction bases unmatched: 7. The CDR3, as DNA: TGTGCCAGCAGCGTAGGACTAGCGGGAGCCAGAGGTGAGCAGTTCTTC. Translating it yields CASSVGLAGARGEQFF.

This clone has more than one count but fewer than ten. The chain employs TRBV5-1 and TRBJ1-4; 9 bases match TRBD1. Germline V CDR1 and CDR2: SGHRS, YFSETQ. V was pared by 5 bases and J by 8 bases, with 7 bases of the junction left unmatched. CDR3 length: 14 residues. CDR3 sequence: CASRLGTGNEKLFF. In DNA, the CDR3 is TGCGCCAGCAGACTCGGGACAGGGAACGAAAAACTGTTTTTT. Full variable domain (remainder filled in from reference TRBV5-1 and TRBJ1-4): KAGVTQTPRYLIKTRGQQVTLSCSPISGHRSVSWYQQTPGQGLQFLFEYFSETQRNKGNFPGRFSGRQFSNSRSEMNVSTLELGDSALYLCASRLGTGNEKLFFGSGTQLSVL.

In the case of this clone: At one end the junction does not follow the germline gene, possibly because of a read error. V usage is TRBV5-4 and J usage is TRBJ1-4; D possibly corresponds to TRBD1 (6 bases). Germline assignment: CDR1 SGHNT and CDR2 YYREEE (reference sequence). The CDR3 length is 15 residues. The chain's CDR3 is CASSQKTGSPEKLFF. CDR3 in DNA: TGCGCCAGCAGCCAAAAAACAGGGTCTCCTGAAAAACTGTTTTTT.

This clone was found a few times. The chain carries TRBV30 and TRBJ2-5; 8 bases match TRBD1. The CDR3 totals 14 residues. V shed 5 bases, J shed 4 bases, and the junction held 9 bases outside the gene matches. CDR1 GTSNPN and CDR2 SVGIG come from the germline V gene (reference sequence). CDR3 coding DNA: TGTGCCTGGTGTCGGACAGGGAGCAGAGAGACCCAGTACTTC. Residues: CAWCRTGSRETQYF.

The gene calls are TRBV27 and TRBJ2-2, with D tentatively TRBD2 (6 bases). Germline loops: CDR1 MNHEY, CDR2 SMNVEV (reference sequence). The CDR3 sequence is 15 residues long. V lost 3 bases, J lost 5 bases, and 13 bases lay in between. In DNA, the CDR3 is TGTGCCAGCAGTTTTGGGTCTAGCGATACCGGGGAGCTGTTTTTT. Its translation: CASSFGSSDTGELFF.

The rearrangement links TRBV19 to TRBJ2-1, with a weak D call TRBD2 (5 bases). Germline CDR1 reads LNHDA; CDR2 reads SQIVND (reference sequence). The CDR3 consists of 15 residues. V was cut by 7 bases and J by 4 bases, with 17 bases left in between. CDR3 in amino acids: CASNQRLDTYNEQFF. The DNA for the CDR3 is TGTGCCAGTAACCAGCGGCTCGATACGTACAATGAGCAGTTCTTC.

The CDR3, as DNA: TGTGCCAGCAGCCCCACCTTAGCGGGCCCACTAGACAATGAGCAGTTCTTC. It codes for CASSPTLAGPLDNEQFF. The chain carries TRBV4-2 and TRBJ2-1; 7 bases map to TRBD2. The CDR3 has 17 residues. V was pared by 4 bases and J by 5 bases, with 14 bases of the junction left unmatched. The germline gives CDR1 LGHNA, CDR2 YNFKEQ.

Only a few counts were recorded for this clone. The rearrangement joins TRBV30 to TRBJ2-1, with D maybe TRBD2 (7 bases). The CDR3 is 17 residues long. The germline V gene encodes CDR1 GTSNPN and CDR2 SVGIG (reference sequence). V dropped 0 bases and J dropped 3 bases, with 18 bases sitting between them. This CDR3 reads CAWSVWGGPRSYNEQFF. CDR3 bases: TGTGCCTGGAGTGTATGGGGGGGCCCGCGAAGCTACAATGAGCAGTTCTTC.

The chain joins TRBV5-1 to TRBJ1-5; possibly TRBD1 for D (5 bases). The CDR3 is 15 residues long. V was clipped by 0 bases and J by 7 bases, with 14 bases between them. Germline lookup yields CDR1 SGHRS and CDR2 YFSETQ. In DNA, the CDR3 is TGCGCCAGCAGCTTGGGAGGGGAGGTTGGCCAGCCCCAGCATTTT. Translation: CASSLGGEVGQPQHF.

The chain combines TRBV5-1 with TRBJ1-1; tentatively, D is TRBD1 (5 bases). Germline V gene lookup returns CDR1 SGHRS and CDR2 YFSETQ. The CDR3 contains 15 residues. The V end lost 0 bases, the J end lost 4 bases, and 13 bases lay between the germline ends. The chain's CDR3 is CASSLAGGAATEAFF. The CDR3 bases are TGCGCCAGCAGCTTGGCGGGAGGGGCAGCCACTGAAGCTTTCTTT.

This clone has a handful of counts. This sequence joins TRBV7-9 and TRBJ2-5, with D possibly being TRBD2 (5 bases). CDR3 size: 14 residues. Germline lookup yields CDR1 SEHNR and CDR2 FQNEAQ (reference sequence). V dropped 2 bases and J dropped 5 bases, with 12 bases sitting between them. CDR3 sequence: CASSLTEPGETQYF. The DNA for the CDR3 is TGTGCCAGCAGCTTAACGGAGCCGGGGGAGACCCAGTACTTC.